This entry lists 7 T cell receptor beta chains sequenced from one sample in a study of cytomegalovirus exposure and HLA in healthy donors. Both 60 Vbeta primers and 13 Jbeta primers went into the PCR. Sequencing used immunoSEQ multiplex PCR; TCRdb keeps in-frame clones, though not all of them. This sample has about 130,000 clones; approximately 70% occur once, and the top ten carry approximately 2.6%. Sequencing was performed on PBMCs. The receptors stem from an older woman in good health and CMV-seropositive.

The chain has TRBV7-8 and TRBJ2-7; 8 nucleotides match TRBD2. Germline CDR1 is SGHVS and CDR2 is FQNEAQ. The V segment lost 6 bases and the J segment 2 bases; nucleotides outside the gene matches: 15. CDR3 length equals 17 residues. CDR3 region: CASSSTSGTSGAYEQYF. CDR3 nucleotides: TGTGCCAGCAGTTCGACGTCGGGAACTAGCGGTGCCTACGAGCAGTACTTC.

The chain employs TRBV2 and TRBJ2-2; 9 bases fit TRBD1. The CDR3 totals 14 residues. Germline-derived CDR1 and CDR2 are SNHLY and FYNNEI. V lost 6 bases to trimming and J lost 4 bases; unmatched junction nucleotides: 3. The CDR3 DNA sequence: TGTGCCAGCAGACAGGGGGCTGGCACCGGGGAGCTGTTTTTT. It specifies CASRQGAGTGELFF. The entire variable domain, with the rest obtained from reference TRBV2 and TRBJ2-2, is as follows: EPEVTQTPSHQVTQMGQEVILRCVPISNHLYFYWYRQILGQKVEFLVSFYNNEISEKSEIFDDQFSVERPDGSNFTLKIRSTKLEDSAMYFCASRQGAGTGELFFGEGSRLTVL.

The chain is built from TRBV19 and TRBJ1-2; D possibly corresponds to TRBD1 (5 bases). V dropped 3 bases and J dropped 3 bases, with 11 bases sitting between them. Germline V CDR1 and CDR2: LNHDA, SQIVND (reference sequence). The CDR3 spans 14 residues. The CDR3 DNA reads as TGTGCCAGTAGTATGGAGGGGCCGGACTATGGCTACACCTTC. Its protein is CASSMEGPDYGYTF.

The chain combines TRBV5-1 with TRBJ1-1; the D gene is possibly TRBD1 (5 bases). The V end was cut by 1 base, the J end by 1 base, with 11 bases between. Germline values: CDR1 SGHRS, CDR2 YFSETQ. The CDR3 covers 15 residues. As DNA, the CDR3 is TGCGCCAGCAGCTTGTTGGGGGGTGAGAACACTGAAGCTTTCTTT. Protein: CASSLLGGENTEAFF.

In its sample, this clone was seen a few times. The chain joins TRBV9 to TRBJ1-2; D is possibly TRBD1 (5 bases). The CDR3 has 14 residues. The germline gives CDR1 SGDLS, CDR2 YYNGEE. V lost 2 bases and J lost 6, with 14 bases in between. The CDR3 DNA sequence: TGTGCCAGCAGCGTCCCCGGGCAGGGCCATGGCTACACCTTC. Translation gives CASSVPGQGHGYTF.

The V gene is TRBV6-5, the J gene TRBJ1-5, with 9 positions matching TRBD1. The CDR3 contains 14 residues. The germline V gene has CDR1 MNHEY and CDR2 SVGAGI. J lost 5 bases, V lost 5 bases, and 4 bases had no gene match. The CDR3: CASSRGTGYQPQHF. The CDR3 DNA sequence: TGTGCCAGCAGTCGCGGGACAGGGTATCAGCCCCAGCATTTT.

This chain links TRBV19 with TRBJ1-1, with D tentatively TRBD1 (5 bases). This CDR3 comprises 17 residues. V shed 0 bases and J shed 0 bases, with 14 bases lying between them. Germline loops: CDR1 LNHDA, CDR2 SQIVND (reference sequence). This CDR3 is CASSIDPRVRMNTEAFF. DNA for the CDR3: TGTGCCAGTAGTATAGATCCCAGGGTTCGAATGAACACTGAAGCTTTCTTT.